This T cell receptor (beta chain) was captured by sequencing in a study of esophageal squamous cell carcinoma under preoperative chemotherapy. Findings and limits, study-wide: Post-treatment tumor-infiltrating lymphocytes appeared partly derived from peripheral T cells migrating into the tumor.

Described time point: after preoperative PTX-NDP chemotherapy. TCRdb processed the PCR reads anew with MiXCR; each CDR3 protein has one entry. Of around 9,800 distinct CDR3 sequences listed, roughly 63% are singletons. CDR1 and CDR2 from the germline V gene are MNHNS and SASEGT. The V gene end was trimmed by 6 bases and the J gene end by 3 bases; junction bases not matched to a gene: 15. There are 18 residues in the CDR3. As regards this clonotype: Its antigen is not identified.

This chain connects TRBV6-1 to TRBJ2-1; TRBD1 matches at 9 bases. The specimen was obtained from a patient given preoperative chemotherapy. The sequence was obtained from a human donor with esophageal squamous cell carcinoma. The donor label of this sample is uncertain. The CDR3 bases are TGTGCCAGCAGGGGACAGGGATCCCCCAACACCAACTACAATGAGCAGTTCTTC. Translating it yields CASRGQGSPNTNYNEQFF.